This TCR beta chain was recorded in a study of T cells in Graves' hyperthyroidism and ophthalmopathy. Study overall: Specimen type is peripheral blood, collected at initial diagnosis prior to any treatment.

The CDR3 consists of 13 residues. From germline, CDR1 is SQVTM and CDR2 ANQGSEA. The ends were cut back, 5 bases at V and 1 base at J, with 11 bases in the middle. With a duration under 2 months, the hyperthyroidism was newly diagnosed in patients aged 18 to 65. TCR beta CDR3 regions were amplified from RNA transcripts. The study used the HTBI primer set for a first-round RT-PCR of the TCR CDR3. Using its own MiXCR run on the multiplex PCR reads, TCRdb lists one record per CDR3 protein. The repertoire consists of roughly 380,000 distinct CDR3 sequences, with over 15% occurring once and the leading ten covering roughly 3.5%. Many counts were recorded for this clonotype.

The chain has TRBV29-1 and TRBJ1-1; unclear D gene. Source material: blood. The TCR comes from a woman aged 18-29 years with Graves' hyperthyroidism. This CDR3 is CSVLDVRNTEAFF. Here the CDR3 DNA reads TGCAGCGTTCTGGACGTGCGGAACACTGAAGCTTTCTTT. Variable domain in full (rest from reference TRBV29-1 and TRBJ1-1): SAVISQKPSRDICQRGTSLTIQCQVDSQVTMMFWYRQQPGQSLTLIATANQGSEATYESGFVIDKFPISRPNLTFSTLTVSNMSPEDSSIYLCSVLDVRNTEAFFGQGTRLTVV.